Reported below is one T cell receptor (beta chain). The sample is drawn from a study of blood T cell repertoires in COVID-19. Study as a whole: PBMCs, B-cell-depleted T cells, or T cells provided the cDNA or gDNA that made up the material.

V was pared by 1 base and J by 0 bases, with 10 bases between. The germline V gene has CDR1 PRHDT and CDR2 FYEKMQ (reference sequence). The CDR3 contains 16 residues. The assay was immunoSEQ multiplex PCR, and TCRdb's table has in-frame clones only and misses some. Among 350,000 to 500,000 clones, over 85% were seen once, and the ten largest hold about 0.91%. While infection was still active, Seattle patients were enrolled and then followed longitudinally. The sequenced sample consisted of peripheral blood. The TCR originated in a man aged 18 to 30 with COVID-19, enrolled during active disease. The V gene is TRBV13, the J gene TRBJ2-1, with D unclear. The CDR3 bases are TGTGCCAGCAGCTTAGTGCGCGGCTACTCCTACAATGAGCAGTTCTTC. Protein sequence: CASSLVRGYSYNEQFF.